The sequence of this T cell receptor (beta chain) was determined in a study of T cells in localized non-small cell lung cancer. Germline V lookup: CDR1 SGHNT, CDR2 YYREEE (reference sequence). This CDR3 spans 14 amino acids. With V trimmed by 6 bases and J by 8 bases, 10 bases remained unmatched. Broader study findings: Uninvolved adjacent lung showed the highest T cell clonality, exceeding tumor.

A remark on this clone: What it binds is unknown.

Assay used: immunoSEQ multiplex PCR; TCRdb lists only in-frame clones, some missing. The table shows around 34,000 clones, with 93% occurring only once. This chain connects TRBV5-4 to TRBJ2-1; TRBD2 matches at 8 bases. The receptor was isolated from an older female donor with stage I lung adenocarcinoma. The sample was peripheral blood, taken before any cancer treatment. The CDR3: CASIPGGGSYEQFF. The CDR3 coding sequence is TGTGCCAGCATCCCCGGGGGGGGTAGTTATGAGCAGTTCTTC.